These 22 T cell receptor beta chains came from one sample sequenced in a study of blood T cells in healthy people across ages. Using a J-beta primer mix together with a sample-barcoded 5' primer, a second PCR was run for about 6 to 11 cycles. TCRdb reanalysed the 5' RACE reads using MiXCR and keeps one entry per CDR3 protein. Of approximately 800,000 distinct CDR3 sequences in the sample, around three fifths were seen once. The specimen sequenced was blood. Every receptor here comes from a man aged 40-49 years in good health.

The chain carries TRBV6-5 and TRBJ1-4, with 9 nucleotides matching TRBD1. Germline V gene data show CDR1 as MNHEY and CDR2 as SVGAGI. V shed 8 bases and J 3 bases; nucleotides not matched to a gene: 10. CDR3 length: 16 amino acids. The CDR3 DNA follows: TGTGCCAGCCGCCTGGGACAGGGTTGGTCTAATGAAAAACTGTTTTTT. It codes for CASRLGQGWSNEKLFF.

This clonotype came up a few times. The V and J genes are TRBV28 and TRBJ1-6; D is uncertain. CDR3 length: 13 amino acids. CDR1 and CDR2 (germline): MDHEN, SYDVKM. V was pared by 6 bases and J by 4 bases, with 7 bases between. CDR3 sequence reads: CASSRKYNSPLHF. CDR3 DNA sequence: TGTGCCAGCAGCCGAAAATATAATTCACCCCTCCACTTT. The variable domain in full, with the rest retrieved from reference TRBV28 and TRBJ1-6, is DVKVTQSSRYLVKRTGEKVFLECVQDMDHENMFWYRQDPGLGLRLIYFSYDVKMKEKGDIPEGYSVSREKKERFSLILESASTNQTSMYLCASSRKYNSPLHFGNGTRLTVT.

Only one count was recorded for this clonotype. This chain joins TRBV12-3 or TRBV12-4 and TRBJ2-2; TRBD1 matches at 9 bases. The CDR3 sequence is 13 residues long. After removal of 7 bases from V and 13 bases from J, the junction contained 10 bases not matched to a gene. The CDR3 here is CASNPGQGTGLFF. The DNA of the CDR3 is TGTGCCAGCAACCCTGGACAGGGGACGGGGCTGTTTTTT.

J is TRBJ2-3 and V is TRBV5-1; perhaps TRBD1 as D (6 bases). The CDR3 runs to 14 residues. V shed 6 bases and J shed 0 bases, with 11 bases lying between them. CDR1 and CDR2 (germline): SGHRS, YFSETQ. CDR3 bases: TGCGCCAGCAACCCGGGACATAGCACAGATACGCAGTATTTT. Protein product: CASNPGHSTDTQYF.

The CDR3 spells CASSLGAGPYQETQYF. The DNA for the CDR3 is TGTGCCAGCAGCTTAGGGGCAGGGCCTTACCAAGAGACCCAGTACTTC. V and J are TRBV11-2 and TRBJ2-5; possibly TRBD1 for D (5 bases). This CDR3 has 16 amino acids. The germline CDR1 and CDR2 sequences are SGHAT and FQNNGV. V lost 1 base to trimming and J lost 0 bases, with 12 bases between them.

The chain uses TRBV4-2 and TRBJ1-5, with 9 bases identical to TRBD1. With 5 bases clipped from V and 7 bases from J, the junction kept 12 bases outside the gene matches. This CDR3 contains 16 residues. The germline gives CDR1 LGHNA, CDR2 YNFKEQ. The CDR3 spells CASSESRTGEAQPQHF. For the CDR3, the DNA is TGTGCCAGCAGCGAATCACGGACAGGGGAGGCACAGCCCCAGCATTTT.

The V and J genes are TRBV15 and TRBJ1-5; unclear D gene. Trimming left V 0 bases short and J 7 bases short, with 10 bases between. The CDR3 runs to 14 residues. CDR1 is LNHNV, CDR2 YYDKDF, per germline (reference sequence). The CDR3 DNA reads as TGTGCCACCAGCAGAGAGCGGGGTACCCAGCCCCAGCATTTT. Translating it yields CATSRERGTQPQHF.

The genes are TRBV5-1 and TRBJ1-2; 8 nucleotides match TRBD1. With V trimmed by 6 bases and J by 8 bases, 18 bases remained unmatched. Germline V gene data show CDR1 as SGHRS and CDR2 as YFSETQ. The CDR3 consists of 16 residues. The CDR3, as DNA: TGCGCCAGCAAAATGCTGGCTAATTCGGACAGGGAGGGCTACACCTTC. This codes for CASKMLANSDREGYTF.

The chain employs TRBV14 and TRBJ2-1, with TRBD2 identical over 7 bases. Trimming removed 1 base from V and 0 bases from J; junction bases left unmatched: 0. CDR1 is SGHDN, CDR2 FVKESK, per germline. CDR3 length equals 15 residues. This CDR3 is CASSQGTSSYNEQFF. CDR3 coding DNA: TGTGCCAGCAGCCAAGGGACTAGCTCCTACAATGAGCAGTTCTTC.

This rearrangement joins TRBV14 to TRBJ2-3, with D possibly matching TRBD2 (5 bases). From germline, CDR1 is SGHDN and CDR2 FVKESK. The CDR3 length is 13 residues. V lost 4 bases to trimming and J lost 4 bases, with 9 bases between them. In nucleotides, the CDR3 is TGTGCCAGCAGCCCTCTAGCCGCAGATACGCAGTATTTT. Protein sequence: CASSPLAADTQYF.

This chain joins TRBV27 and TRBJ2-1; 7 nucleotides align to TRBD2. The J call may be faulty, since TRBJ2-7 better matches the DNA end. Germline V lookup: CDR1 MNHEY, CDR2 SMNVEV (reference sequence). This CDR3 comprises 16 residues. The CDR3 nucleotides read TGTGCCAGCAGTCAGGTCGGGGGGAGCTCCTACAATGAGCAGTACTTC. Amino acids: CASSQVGGSSYNEQYF.

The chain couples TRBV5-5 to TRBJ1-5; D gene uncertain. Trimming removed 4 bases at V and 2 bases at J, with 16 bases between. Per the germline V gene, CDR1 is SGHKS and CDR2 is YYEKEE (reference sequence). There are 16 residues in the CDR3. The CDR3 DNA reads TGTGCCAGCAGCCCCCGCGAGGGAATCGGCAATCAGCCCCAGCATTTT. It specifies CASSPREGIGNQPQHF.

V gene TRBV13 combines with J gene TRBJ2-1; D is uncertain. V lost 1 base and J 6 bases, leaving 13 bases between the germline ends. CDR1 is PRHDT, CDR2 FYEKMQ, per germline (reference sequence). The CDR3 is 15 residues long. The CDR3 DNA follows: TGTGCCAGCAGCTTAGCCCCGTCTAGGATCAATGAGCAGTTCTTC. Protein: CASSLAPSRINEQFF.

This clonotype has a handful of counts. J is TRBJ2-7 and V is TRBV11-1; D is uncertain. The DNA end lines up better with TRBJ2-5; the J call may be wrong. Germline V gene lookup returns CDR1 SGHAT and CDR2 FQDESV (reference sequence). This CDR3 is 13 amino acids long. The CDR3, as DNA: TGTGCCAGCAGCTCCTCCGATTTTAAGACCCAGTACTTC. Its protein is CASSSSDFKTQYF.

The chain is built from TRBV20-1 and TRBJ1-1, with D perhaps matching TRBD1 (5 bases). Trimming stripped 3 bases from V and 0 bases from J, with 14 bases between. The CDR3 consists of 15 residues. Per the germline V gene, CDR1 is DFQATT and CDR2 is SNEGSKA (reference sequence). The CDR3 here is CSASAGIGLNTEAFF. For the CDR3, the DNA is TGCAGTGCTAGCGCAGGGATAGGTTTGAACACTGAAGCTTTCTTT.

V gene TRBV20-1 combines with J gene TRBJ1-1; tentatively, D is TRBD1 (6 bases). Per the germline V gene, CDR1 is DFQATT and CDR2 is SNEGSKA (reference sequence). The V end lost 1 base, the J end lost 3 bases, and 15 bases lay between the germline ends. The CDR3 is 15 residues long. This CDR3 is CSARVSSRTDTEAFF. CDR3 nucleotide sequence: TGCAGTGCTAGAGTGAGTAGCAGGACAGACACTGAAGCTTTCTTT.

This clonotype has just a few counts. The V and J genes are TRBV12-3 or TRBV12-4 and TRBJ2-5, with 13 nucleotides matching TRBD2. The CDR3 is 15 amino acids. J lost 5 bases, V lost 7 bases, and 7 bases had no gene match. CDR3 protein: CASTLLAGGRETQYF. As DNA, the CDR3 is TGTGCCAGCACCTTACTAGCGGGGGGGCGTGAGACCCAGTACTTC.

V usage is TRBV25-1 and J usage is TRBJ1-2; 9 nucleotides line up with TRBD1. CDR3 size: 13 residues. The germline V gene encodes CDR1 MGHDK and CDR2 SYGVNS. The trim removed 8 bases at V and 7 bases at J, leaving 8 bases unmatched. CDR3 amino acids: CASDGQGTGGYTF. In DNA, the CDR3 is TGTGCCAGCGATGGACAGGGGACTGGTGGCTACACCTTC.

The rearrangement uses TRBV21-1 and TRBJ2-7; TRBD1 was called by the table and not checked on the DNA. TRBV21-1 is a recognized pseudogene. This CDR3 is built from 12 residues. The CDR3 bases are TGTGCCAAAAGGGACAAGAATTACGAGCAGTACTTC. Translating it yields CAKRDKNYEQYF.

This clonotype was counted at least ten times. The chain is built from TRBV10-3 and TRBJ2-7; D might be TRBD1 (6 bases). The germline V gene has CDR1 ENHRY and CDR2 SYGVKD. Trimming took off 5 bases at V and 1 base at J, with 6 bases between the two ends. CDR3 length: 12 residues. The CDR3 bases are TGTGCCATCAGTCAGGGGTCCTACGAGCAGTACTTC. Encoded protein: CAISQGSYEQYF.

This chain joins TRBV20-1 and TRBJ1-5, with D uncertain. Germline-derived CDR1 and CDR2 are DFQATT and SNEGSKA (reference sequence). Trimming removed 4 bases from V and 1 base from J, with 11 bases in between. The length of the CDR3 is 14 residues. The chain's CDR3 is CSATRRQSNQPQHF. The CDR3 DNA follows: TGCAGTGCTACGAGGAGGCAGAGCAATCAGCCCCAGCATTTT.

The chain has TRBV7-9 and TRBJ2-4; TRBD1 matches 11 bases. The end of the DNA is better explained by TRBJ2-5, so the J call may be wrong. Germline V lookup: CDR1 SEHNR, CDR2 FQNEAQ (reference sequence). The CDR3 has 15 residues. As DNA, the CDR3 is TGTGCCAGCAGCTTGGGACAGGGGGACGGAGAGACCCAGTACTTC. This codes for CASSLGQGDGETQYF.